The present TCR beta chain was sequenced within a study of T cell responses to AZD1222 COVID-19 vaccine. Study results and limitations: Repertoires in all cases were sampled only once the peak T cell response had passed. Regions left unmutated in variants are reportedly the target of nearly half of spike-specific TCRs. Just a handful of AZD1222 recipients tested seropositive at baseline.

TCRdb's copy holds only in-frame clones and misses some; the assay was immunoSEQ multiplex PCR. This sample has roughly 100,000 clones, with about 92% found just once. Concerning this clone itself: What it binds is not known.

V dropped 3 bases and J dropped 10; count of bases not matched to a gene: 24. The length of the CDR3 is 19 residues. CDR1 is LGHNT, CDR2 FRNRAP, per germline. V gene TRBV12-5 combines with J gene TRBJ2-1, with TRBD1 matching over 7 bases. This receptor was obtained from an adult in good health. The sequences come from peripheral blood, collected on day 0 of AZD1222 vaccination. In DNA, the CDR3 is TGTGCTAGTGGTTTCCTCCCTCCGAAAGGGGGCTTGGCATGGCGGGAGCAGTTCTTC. It encodes CASGFLPPKGGLAWREQFF.